This TCR beta chain was recovered during a study of T cell changes during pregnancy in multiple sclerosis. Germline loops: CDR1 WSHSY, CDR2 SAAADI. The CDR3 totals 14 residues. Trimming removed 10 bases from V and 4 bases from J; junction bases left unmatched: 7. Sequencing was performed with immunoSEQ multiplex PCR; in TCRdb, only in-frame clones are kept and a portion is missing. The table has about 14,000 clones, almost 90% seen once; the top ten hold 8% to 9%. J is TRBJ2-1 and V is TRBV10-2, with 10 bases identical to TRBD2. The source was CD8+ T cells from peripheral blood mononuclear cells, collected in the first trimester of pregnancy. The TCR was taken from a female donor with multiple sclerosis, enrolled in a pregnancy study. CDR3: CAITPSGGYNEQFF. In DNA, the CDR3 is TGCGCCATTACACCTAGCGGGGGATACAATGAGCAGTTCTTC.